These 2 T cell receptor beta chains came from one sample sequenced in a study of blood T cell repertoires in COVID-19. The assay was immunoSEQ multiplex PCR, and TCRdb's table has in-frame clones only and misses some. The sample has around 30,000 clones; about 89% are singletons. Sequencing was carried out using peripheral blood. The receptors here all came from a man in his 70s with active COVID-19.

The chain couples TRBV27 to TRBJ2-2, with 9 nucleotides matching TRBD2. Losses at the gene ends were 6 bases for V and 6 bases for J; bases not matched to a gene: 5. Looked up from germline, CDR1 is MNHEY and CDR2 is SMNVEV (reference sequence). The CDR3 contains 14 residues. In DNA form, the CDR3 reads TGTGCCAGCAGGGCTAGCGGGACCGCCGGGGAGCTGTTTTTT. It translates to CASRASGTAGELFF.

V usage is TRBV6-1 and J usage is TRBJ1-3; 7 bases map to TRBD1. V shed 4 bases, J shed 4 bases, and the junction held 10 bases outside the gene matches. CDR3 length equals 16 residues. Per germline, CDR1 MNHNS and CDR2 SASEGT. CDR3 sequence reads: CASSVSGTVRGNTIYF. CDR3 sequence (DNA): TGTGCCAGCAGTGTTTCCGGGACAGTCAGAGGAAACACCATATATTTT.